This is a list of T cell receptor beta chains from one sample in a study of T cell responses to AZD1222 COVID-19 vaccine. Libraries were prepared by immunoSEQ multiplex PCR; TCRdb keeps only in-frame clonotypes and omits some of them. The sample holds approximately 150,000 clones, 70% to 90% seen once. The starting material was peripheral blood, obtained on day 0 of AZD1222 vaccination. These receptors were obtained from an adult in good health. Each CDR3 is given with its conserved first and last residue. The order of the fields is D gene, clone size, J gene, V gene, CDR3 protein, CDR3 DNA. D genes are given only for firm matches. Rows may omit the clone size; those that give it use once, few, many or a size class.

.,.,TRBJ2-7,TRBV27,CASSSLWDEQYF,TGTGCCAGCAGTTCTCTATGGGACGAGCAGTACTTC
.,.,TRBJ1-2,TRBV6-5,CASSYTRASYGYTF,TGTGCCAGCAGTTACACCAGGGCCTCCTATGGCTACACCTTC
.,.,TRBJ2-7,TRBV13,CASSLPESPYEQYF,TGTGCCAGCAGCCTCCCCGAGAGCCCCTACGAGCAGTACTTC
.,few,TRBJ2-1,TRBV5-4,CASSFSSGNYNEQFF,TGTGCCAGCAGCTTTAGCTCGGGAAACTACAATGAGCAGTTCTTC
TRBD2,.,TRBJ2-1,TRBV5-4,CASSTATSGRLGNEQFF,TGTGCCAGCAGCACGGCGACTAGCGGGAGGTTGGGGAATGAGCAGTTCTTC
.,.,TRBJ2-1,TRBV29-1,CSVDIQRNEQFF,TGCAGCGTTGATATTCAGCGCAATGAGCAGTTCTTC
TRBD1,.,TRBJ1-5,TRBV19,CASIRDRGGRNQPQHF,TGTGCCAGCATCCGGGACAGGGGTGGTCGGAATCAGCCCCAGCATTTT
.,.,TRBJ1-2,TRBV7-2,CASSLDGPFYRGYTF,TGTGCCAGCAGCTTGGACGGACCCTTTTATAGAGGCTACACCTTC
.,.,TRBJ2-7,TRBV18,CASSPPSRGAAEQYF,TGTGCCAGCTCACCACCAAGTCGGGGGGCTGCTGAGCAGTACTTC
.,.,TRBJ2-3,TRBV9,CASSLGPFSTDTQYF,TGTGCCAGCAGCCTGGGTCCTTTTAGCACAGATACGCAGTATTTT
TRBD2,.,TRBJ2-1,TRBV7-3,CASSPRLAGANEQFF,TGTGCCAGCAGCCCGCGACTAGCGGGGGCCAATGAGCAGTTCTTC
TRBD2,once,TRBJ2-2,TRBV11-1,CASSSRGRTNTGELFF,TGTGCCAGCAGCTCTCGCGGGAGAACGAACACCGGGGAGCTGTTTTTT
TRBD1,once,TRBJ1-2,TRBV11-2,CASSPRDRLDGYTF,TGTGCCAGCAGCCCCCGGGACAGGCTGGATGGCTACACCTTC
TRBD2,.,TRBJ2-7,TRBV5-1,CASSQTLAGGPREQYF,TGCGCCAGCAGCCAAACCCTAGCGGGAGGGCCGCGGGAGCAGTACTTC
TRBD2,.,TRBJ2-1,TRBV5-1,CASSPRTSGRSPSFF,TGCGCCAGCAGCCCGAGGACTAGCGGGAGATCCCCCTCGTTCTTC
TRBD2,.,TRBJ2-1,TRBV7-3,CASSSGEGEQFF,TGTGCCAGCAGCTCCGGGGAGGGCGAGCAGTTCTTC
TRBD2,.,TRBJ2-2,TRBV7-9,CASSLLAGGRSAGELFF,TGTGCCAGCAGCTTACTAGCGGGAGGGCGGTCCGCCGGGGAGCTGTTTTTT
.,.,TRBJ2-7,TRBV6-2/TRBV6-3,CASSYFAGSYEQYF,TGTGCCAGCAGTTACTTCGCAGGGTCCTACGAGCAGTACTTC
.,.,TRBJ1-1,TRBV6-5,CASSSGGRTEAFF,TGTGCCAGCAGCTCGGGGGGAAGGACTGAAGCTTTCTTT
.,.,TRBJ1-2,TRBV21-1,CASSNRKGAPACGYTF,TGTGCCAGCAGCAATCGGAAGGGGGCCCCCGCTTGTGGCTACACCTTC
.,.,TRBJ1-6,TRBV14,CASSPRSSYNSPLHF,TGTGCCAGCAGCCCTCGGAGCTCCTATAATTCACCCCTCCACTTT
.,.,TRBJ1-5,TRBV7-9,CASSLFRGDGTSNQPQHF,TGTGCCAGCAGCTTATTCAGGGGCGACGGAACTAGCAATCAGCCCCAGCATTTT
.,few,TRBJ2-7,TRBV28,CASSASREQYF,TGTGCCAGCAGCGCGAGTCGGGAGCAGTACTTC
.,.,TRBJ1-5,TRBV9,CASSTTGVGNQPQHF,TGTGCCAGCAGCACCACAGGAGTAGGCAATCAGCCCCAGCATTTT
.,.,TRBJ1-1,TRBV10-3,CAISAQGPEAFF,TGTGCCATCAGTGCTCAGGGTCCTGAAGCTTTCTTT
.,.,TRBJ1-6,TRBV7-9,CASSSGTGNSPLHF,TGTGCCAGCAGCTCTGGGACGGGAAATTCACCCCTCCACTTT
.,.,TRBJ1-1,TRBV4-3,CASSQDTYTEAFF,TGCGCCAGCAGCCAAGACACATACACTGAAGCTTTCTTT
.,.,TRBJ1-1,TRBV7-2,CASSVRVITEAFF,TGTGCCAGCAGCGTCAGGGTTATCACTGAAGCTTTCTTT
.,.,TRBJ1-2,TRBV2,CASSYSGTGYGYTF,TGTGCCAGCAGCTACTCCGGGACGGGCTATGGCTACACCTTC
TRBD2,.,TRBJ2-1,TRBV6-5,CASSYSGTSGYNEQFF,TGTGCCAGCAGTTACTCCGGGACTAGCGGTTACAATGAGCAGTTCTTC
.,few,TRBJ1-2,TRBV7-9,CASSDYRDGIYGYTF,TGTGCCAGCAGCGATTACCGGGACGGGATCTATGGCTACACCTTC
.,.,TRBJ1-6,TRBV6-1,CASSENLNGSPLHF,TGTGCCAGCAGTGAGAACTTGAACGGTTCACCCCTCCACTTT
.,.,TRBJ2-7,TRBV29-1,CSVSPGLQAGEQYF,TGCAGCGTTTCTCCCGGACTCCAGGCGGGCGAGCAGTACTTC
.,.,TRBJ1-1,TRBV28,CASRTTIGTEAFF,TGTGCCAGTCGCACGACGATTGGCACTGAAGCTTTCTTT
.,once,TRBJ1-6,TRBV19,CASSTARRGSYSPLHF,TGTGCCAGTAGTACAGCGCGGAGAGGTTCCTATTCACCCCTCCACTTT
.,.,TRBJ1-1,TRBV7-9,CASSRGSGTEAFF,TGTGCCAGCAGCAGGGGTAGCGGCACTGAAGCTTTCTTT
.,.,TRBJ2-5,TRBV2,CASSDRGGGETQYF,TGTGCCAGCAGTGATCGCGGAGGGGGAGAGACCCAGTACTTC
TRBD1,once,TRBJ1-6,TRBV12-5,CASGLMGQRNSPLHF,TGTGCTAGTGGTTTGATGGGACAGAGAAATTCACCCCTCCACTTT
.,.,TRBJ2-7,TRBV7-2,CASSFWGADEQYF,TGTGCCAGCAGCTTTTGGGGGGCCGACGAGCAGTACTTC
.,.,TRBJ1-4,TRBV9,CASSPGPVKSEKLFF,TGTGCCAGCAGCCCCGGGCCCGTTAAGTCTGAAAAACTGTTTTTT
TRBD1,.,TRBJ2-2,TRBV5-1,CASSLGTFGLGQGLTGELFF,TGCGCCAGCAGCTTGGGCACTTTCGGGCTGGGACAGGGGCTCACCGGGGAGCTGTTTTTT
TRBD1,.,TRBJ2-2,TRBV29-1,CSGSTGDATGELFF,TGCAGCGGTTCGACAGGGGACGCCACCGGGGAGCTGTTTTTT
.,.,TRBJ1-1,TRBV21-1,CASSKGATEAFF,TGTGCCAGCAGCAAAGGCGCGACTGAAGCTTTCTTT
.,.,TRBJ1-5,TRBV29-1,CSVAEAFNQPQHF,TGCAGCGTTGCTGAAGCATTCAATCAGCCCCAGCATTTT
.,.,TRBJ1-1,TRBV18,CASSPNDGGREAFF,TGTGCCAGCTCACCCAACGACGGAGGTCGTGAAGCTTTCTTT
.,once,TRBJ1-5,TRBV6-2/TRBV6-3,CASSPLGTNQPQHF,TGTGCCAGCAGCCCCCTTGGAACCAATCAGCCCCAGCATTTT
.,.,TRBJ1-1,TRBV28,CASSLSWGKRGTEAFF,TGTGCCAGCAGTTTGAGCTGGGGGAAGAGGGGCACTGAAGCTTTCTTT
TRBD1,.,TRBJ1-2,TRBV27,CASSSGLDRGGGYTF,TGTGCCAGCAGTTCAGGCCTTGACAGGGGCGGAGGCTACACCTTC
TRBD1,once,TRBJ1-2,TRBV28,CASSRDRLTGYTF,TGTGCCAGCAGCCGGGACAGGCTAACGGGCTACACCTTC
TRBD1,.,TRBJ2-2,TRBV27,CASSLRTGVNTGELFF,TGTGCCAGCAGCCTCCGGACAGGGGTTAACACCGGGGAGCTGTTTTTT
TRBD2,once,TRBJ2-7,TRBV9,CASYGTSGFYEQYF,TGTGCCAGTTACGGGACTAGCGGCTTCTACGAGCAGTACTTC
.,.,TRBJ2-1,TRBV5-8,CASSPSARANEQFF,TGTGCCAGCAGCCCTAGCGCTAGGGCGAATGAGCAGTTCTTC
TRBD1,.,TRBJ2-6,TRBV6-5,CASSPDRAGANVLTF,TGTGCCAGCAGCCCGGACAGGGCTGGGGCCAACGTCCTGACTTTC
TRBD2,.,TRBJ2-7,TRBV10-1,CASSQWGLAGGPKNEQYF,TGCGCCAGCAGCCAGTGGGGACTAGCGGGAGGGCCGAAAAACGAGCAGTACTTC
.,.,TRBJ2-3,TRBV10-2,CASANSDTQYF,TGCGCCAGCGCGAACAGCGATACGCAGTATTTT